This TCR beta chain was recovered during a study of T cells in Graves' hyperthyroidism and ophthalmopathy. This clonotype occurred a few times. The authors deemed Graves' hyperthyroidism stable absent ophthalmopathy progression within 18 months. Newly diagnosed patients aged 18 to 65 had hyperthyroidism of under 2 months' duration. Clinicians diagnosed patients from clinical symptoms, serum thyroxine and TRAb, thyroid ultrasound and orbital computed tomography. PBMCs were sourced from roughly 9.1 ml fresh peripheral blood. Amplification yielded TCR beta CDR3 regions, with RNA transcripts as the source. Primed by the HTBI set, a first-round RT-PCR was run on the TCR CDR3. One entry per CDR3 protein, called by TCRdb with MiXCR from the multiplex PCR reads. The table shows fewer than 850,000 distinct CDR3 sequences, with 15% to 20% occurring only once. This CDR3 has 14 residues. In germline, CDR1 is MNHEY, CDR2 SMNVEV (reference sequence). V lost 6 bases to trimming and J lost 9 bases; unmatched junction nucleotides: 8.

Sequenced: blood. The TCR sequence derives from a man aged 50 to 60 with Graves' hyperthyroidism. The chain couples TRBV27 to TRBJ1-6, with TRBD1 matching 7 bases. The CDR3 nucleotides read TGTGCCAGCAGCAGGGGGAGTAGAAGTTCACCCCTCCACTTT. Amino acid sequence: CASSRGSRSSPLHF.